The present T cell receptor beta chain was sequenced within a study of blood T cell repertoires in COVID-19. The CDR3 has 17 amino acids. Trimming took 0 bases from V and 6 from J; bases not matched to a gene: 13. CDR1 is GTSNPN, CDR2 SVGIG, per germline (reference sequence). The method was immunoSEQ multiplex PCR; TCRdb's version includes in-frame clones alone and lacks a portion of them. The sample yields approximately 230,000 clones, around nine tenths seen once. This clone was seen a single time. The TCR comes from a woman in her twenties or thirties who had recovered from COVID-19. This chain links TRBV30 with TRBJ2-1; 8 positions match TRBD1. The sample taken for sequencing was PBMCs or T cells enriched from blood (not recorded which). This CDR3 reads CAWSVNPRGHRSNEQFF. The CDR3 DNA sequence: TGTGCCTGGAGTGTAAATCCCAGGGGGCACCGCTCCAATGAGCAGTTCTTC.